The T cell receptor beta chain described here comes from a study of regulatory T cells in long-lasting Graves disease. Overall study findings and caveats: Graves' patients with persistent disease showed TCR diversity lower than patients newly diagnosed.

Arm-PCR of CDR3 regions with iRepertoire HTBI primers generated TCR beta libraries. TCRdb re-analysed the multiplex PCR reads in MiXCR, keeping a single row per CDR3 protein. The sample records 400,000 to 500,000 distinct CDR3 sequences, 16% being singletons. V lost 5 bases, J lost 8 bases, and 13 bases lay in between. The CDR3 is made up of 13 amino acids. The time point: newly diagnosed GD, antithyroid drugs for less than 3 months. PBMC RNA served as the TCR library source. With regard to this clonotype: Its specificity is unknown.

The same data also contributed to another study, on T cells in Graves' hyperthyroidism and ophthalmopathy. That study reports: The TCR CDR3 first-round RT-PCR relied on the HTBI primer set.

The receptor was derived from a woman between 18 and 29 years old with Graves disease. Sequenced here: peripheral blood mononuclear cells (PBMCs), sampled at new diagnosis, from a patient treated with antithyroid drugs. This chain uses TRBV12-3 or TRBV12-4 with TRBJ2-1, with D tentatively TRBD1 (8 bases). The CDR3 region has the DNA TGTGCCAGCAGTACAGGGGGAGGGGATGAGCAGTTCTTC. Its translation is CASSTGGGDEQFF.